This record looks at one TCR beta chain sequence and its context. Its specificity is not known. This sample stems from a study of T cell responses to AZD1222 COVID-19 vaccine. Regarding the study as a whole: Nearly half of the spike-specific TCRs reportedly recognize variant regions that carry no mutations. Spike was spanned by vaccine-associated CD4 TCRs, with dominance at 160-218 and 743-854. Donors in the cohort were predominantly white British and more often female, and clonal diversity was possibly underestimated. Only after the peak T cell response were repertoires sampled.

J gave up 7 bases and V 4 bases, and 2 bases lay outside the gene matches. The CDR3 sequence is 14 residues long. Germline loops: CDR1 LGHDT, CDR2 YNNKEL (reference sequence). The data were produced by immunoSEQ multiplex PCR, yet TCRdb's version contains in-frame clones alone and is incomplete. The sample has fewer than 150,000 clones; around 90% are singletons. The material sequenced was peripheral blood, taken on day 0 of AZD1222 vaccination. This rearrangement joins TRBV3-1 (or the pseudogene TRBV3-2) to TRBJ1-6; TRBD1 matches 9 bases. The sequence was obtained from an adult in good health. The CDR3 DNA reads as TGTGCCAGCAGCCCGGGACAGGGAAATTCACCCCTCCACTTT. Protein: CASSPGQGNSPLHF.